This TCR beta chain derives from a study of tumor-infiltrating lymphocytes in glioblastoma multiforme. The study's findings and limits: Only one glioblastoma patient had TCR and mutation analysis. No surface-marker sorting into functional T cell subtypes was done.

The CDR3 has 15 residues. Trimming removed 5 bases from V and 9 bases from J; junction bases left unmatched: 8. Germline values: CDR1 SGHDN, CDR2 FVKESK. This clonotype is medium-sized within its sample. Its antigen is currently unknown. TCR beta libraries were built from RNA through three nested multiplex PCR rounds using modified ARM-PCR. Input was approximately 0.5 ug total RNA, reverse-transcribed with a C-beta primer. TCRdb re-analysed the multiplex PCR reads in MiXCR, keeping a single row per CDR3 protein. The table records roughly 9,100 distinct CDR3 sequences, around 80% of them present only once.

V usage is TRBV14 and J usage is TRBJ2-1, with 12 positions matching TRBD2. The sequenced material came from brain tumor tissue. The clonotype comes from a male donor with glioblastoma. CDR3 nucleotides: TGTGCCAGCAGCATTCGACTAGCGGGAGATCTTGAGCAGTTCTTC. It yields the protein CASSIRLAGDLEQFF.